This T cell receptor beta chain was identified in a study of blood T cell repertoires in COVID-19. This clone was counted only a few times. Clones were sequenced by immunoSEQ multiplex PCR, and TCRdb holds only the in-frame ones, with some missing. The sample consists of more than 95,000 clones, around 70% of them appearing once. CDR3 length equals 14 residues. V lost 3 bases and J lost 5, with 13 bases in between. Per germline, CDR1 SGHRS and CDR2 YFSETQ. This receptor was obtained from an elderly man with COVID-19, enrolled during active disease. The chain uses TRBV5-1 and TRBJ2-3, with D perhaps TRBD2 (6 bases). Sequencing was performed on peripheral blood. Written as DNA, the CDR3 is TGCGCCAGCAGCTCAGGGACTCTCGGAGATACGCAGTATTTT. Its translation is CASSSGTLGDTQYF.